These 32 T cell receptor beta chains were all obtained from the same sample, sequenced in a study of T-cell memory formation after mild COVID-19. TCRdb redid the calling of the 5' RACE reads with MiXCR, one entry per CDR3 protein. The top ten hold around 12% of the sample, which has 350,000 to 400,000 distinct CDR3 sequences, under 25% seen once. Sample: PBMCs or a T cell subset sorted from them (not recorded which). The receptors here all came from an adult woman who had mild COVID-19 (a few samples of this study predate the infection). Cell type and time point are not known.

This clonotype was seen a handful of times. The chain is built from TRBV11-3 and TRBJ2-4, with D possibly matching TRBD2 (7 bases). The CDR3 contains 14 residues. Germline-derived CDR1 and CDR2 are SGHNT and YENEEA. Trimming shortened V by 8 bases and J by 3 bases, and 14 bases separated the two germline ends. CDR3 DNA sequence: TGTGCCAGCTCTCCAGGGGAGGGCAAAAACATTCAGTACTTC. Translating gives CASSPGEGKNIQYF.

In this sample, this clonotype turned up a few times. The V and J genes are TRBV29-1 and TRBJ1-1, with 9 bases fitting TRBD1. V shed 2 bases, J shed 2 bases, and the junction held 9 bases outside the gene matches. CDR1 and CDR2 (germline): SQVTM, ANQGSEA. CDR3 length: 16 residues. CDR3 region: CSVERTGVGINTEAFF. The CDR3, as DNA: TGCAGCGTTGAAAGGACAGGGGTGGGTATAAACACTGAAGCTTTCTTT.

The genes are TRBV24-1 and TRBJ2-1; D possibly corresponds to TRBD1 (6 bases). Germline CDR1 and CDR2: KGHDR and SFDVKD. Trimming removed 5 bases at V and 8 bases at J, with 18 bases between. This CDR3 spans 15 amino acids. The CDR3 nucleotides are TGTGCCACCAGTGTAGGGGGAGTTCCGTTCGATGAGCAGTTCTTC. Translated, it gives CATSVGGVPFDEQFF.

The J gene is TRBJ2-5, the V gene TRBV20-1, with D possibly TRBD1 on 5 matching bases. V dropped 1 base and J dropped 2 bases, with 14 bases sitting between them. The CDR3 contains 15 residues. The germline gives CDR1 DFQATT, CDR2 SNEGSKA (reference sequence). CDR3 loop: CSARAPQDEQETQYF. The CDR3 DNA is TGCAGTGCTAGAGCTCCACAGGACGAACAAGAGACCCAGTACTTC.

This clonotype has only a few counts. The chain has TRBV7-2 and TRBJ2-3, with 10 bases aligning to TRBD2. With V trimmed by 4 bases and J by 0 bases, 7 bases remained unmatched. CDR3 length: 17 residues. From germline, CDR1 is SGHTA and CDR2 FQGNSA. CDR3 DNA sequence: TGTGCCAGCAGCTCCCCGACTAGCGGGCCTAGCACAGATACGCAGTATTTT. This sequence encodes CASSSPTSGPSTDTQYF.

CDR3 amino acids: CAWSVTGTVQETQYF. The CDR3 DNA sequence: TGTGCCTGGAGTGTTACGGGGACAGTACAAGAGACCCAGTACTTC. The chain employs TRBV30 and TRBJ2-5; 7 bases line up with TRBD1. J was trimmed by 2 bases and V by 0 bases; bases with no gene match: 6. Germline lookup yields CDR1 GTSNPN and CDR2 SVGIG (reference sequence). CDR3 size: 15 residues.

The V and J genes are TRBV19 and TRBJ1-1; D is ambiguous. The CDR3 runs to 15 residues. Trimming left V 4 bases short and J 0 bases short, with 12 bases between. CDR1 LNHDA and CDR2 SQIVND come from the germline V gene (reference sequence). The CDR3 sequence: CASSNQGLMNTEAFF. In DNA form, the CDR3 reads TGTGCCAGTAGTAACCAAGGGCTGATGAACACTGAAGCTTTCTTT.

This clonotype occurred many times. The chain couples TRBV6-5 to TRBJ1-5; D is possibly TRBD1 (5 bases). Germline V gives CDR1 MNHEY, CDR2 SVGAGI. The V gene lost 4 bases and the J gene lost 4 bases, with 5 bases spanning the gap. The CDR3 has 12 residues. CDR3 in DNA: TGTGCCAGCAGTTCAGGGAATCAGCCCCAGCATTTT. Translation gives CASSSGNQPQHF.

In this sample, this clonotype turned up many times. This chain uses TRBV7-6 with TRBJ2-7; D unclear. The CDR3 consists of 11 residues. Germline-derived CDR1 and CDR2 are SGHVS and FNYEAQ. V lost 4 bases to trimming and J lost 4 bases, with 5 bases between them. CDR3 nucleotides: TGTGCCAGCAGCTCCAATTACGAGCAGTACTTC. Encoded protein: CASSSNYEQYF. The variable domain in full, with the rest retrieved from reference TRBV7-6 and TRBJ2-7, is GAGVSQSPRYKVTKRGQDVALRCDPISGHVSLYWYRQALGQGPEFLTYFNYEAQQDKSGLPNDRFSAERPEGSISTLTIQRTEQRDSAMYRCASSSNYEQYFGPGTRLTVT.

V is TRBV25-1 and J is TRBJ2-2, with TRBD1 matching over 7 bases. J was trimmed by 3 bases and V by 3 bases; bases with no gene match: 4. This CDR3 region has 15 residues. In germline, CDR1 is MGHDK, CDR2 SYGVNS. The CDR3 region has the DNA TGTGCCAGCAGTGAGGGAGACAGGGACACCGGGGAGCTGTTTTTT. Translating gives CASSEGDRDTGELFF.

This sequence joins TRBV7-9 and TRBJ1-1; possible D gene TRBD1, 5 bases. Trimming removed 1 base from V and 6 bases from J, with 12 bases in between. The germline CDR1 and CDR2 sequences are SEHNR and FQNEAQ (reference sequence). The CDR3 consists of 14 residues. The CDR3: CASSLGAGSAEAFF. The CDR3 DNA reads as TGTGCCAGCAGCTTAGGGGCAGGGTCCGCTGAAGCTTTCTTT.

This rearrangement joins TRBV4-2 to TRBJ2-3; 7 nucleotides agree with TRBD2. The CDR3 consists of 15 residues. J lost 5 bases, V lost 1 base, and 6 bases had no gene match. CDR1 is LGHNA, CDR2 YNFKEQ, per germline. The DNA of the CDR3 is TGTGCCAGCAGCCAAGGGGCGGGAGTAAGAGATACGCAGTATTTT. Translation: CASSQGAGVRDTQYF.

The chain uses TRBV18 and TRBJ2-3; D uncertain. This CDR3 is 13 amino acids long. The ends were cut back, 3 bases at V and 6 bases at J, with 10 bases in the middle. Germline CDR1 reads KGHSH; CDR2 reads LQKENI. CDR3 sequence reads: CASSPPGGDTQYF. Written as DNA, the CDR3 is TGTGCCAGCTCACCCCCCGGTGGGGATACGCAGTATTTT.

This chain links TRBV5-5 with TRBJ2-7; D not resolved. The CDR3 runs to 13 residues. The V end lost 2 bases, the J end lost 2 bases, and 8 bases lay between the germline ends. Germline values: CDR1 SGHKS, CDR2 YYEKEE (reference sequence). The CDR3 DNA reads as TGTGCCAGCAGCTTCCTTGGAGCCTACGAGCAGTACTTC. This encodes CASSFLGAYEQYF.

CDR3 DNA sequence: TGCAGTGCCCCCGAGGGAGGGGTCGGCAATCAGCCCCAGCATTTT. It translates to CSAPEGGVGNQPQHF. The chain has TRBV20-1 and TRBJ1-5, with D maybe TRBD1 (5 bases). This CDR3 region has 15 residues. CDR1 and CDR2 (germline): DFQATT, SNEGSKA (reference sequence). V lost 6 bases and J lost 2, with 17 bases in between.

This clonotype was found a few times. V usage is TRBV11-3 and J usage is TRBJ2-1; TRBD2 aligns across 9 bases. The CDR3 consists of 15 residues. With 0 bases clipped from V and 6 bases from J, the junction kept 3 bases outside the gene matches. Germline V gene data show CDR1 as SGHNT and CDR2 as YENEEA. CDR3 bases: TGTGCCAGCAGCTTAGAACTAGCGGGTACCAATGAGCAGTTCTTC. Its translation: CASSLELAGTNEQFF.

CDR3 residues: CASSFQTGNNQPQHF. The CDR3 DNA reads as TGTGCCAGCAGTTTCCAGACAGGTAACAATCAGCCCCAGCATTTT. The chain is built from TRBV12-3 or TRBV12-4 and TRBJ1-5; a weak D match, TRBD1 (6 bases). Trimming removed 3 bases at V and 3 bases at J, with 12 bases between. This CDR3 is built from 15 residues.

The chain couples TRBV29-1 to TRBJ1-2; the D is unclear. The germline V gene encodes CDR1 SQVTM and CDR2 ANQGSEA. V lost 6 bases and J 3 bases, leaving 17 bases between the germline ends. This CDR3 contains 14 residues. As DNA, the CDR3 is TGCAGCGTCGGTGGGTCGCGGTCGGACTATGGCTACACCTTC. Protein product: CSVGGSRSDYGYTF.

This rearrangement joins TRBV6-5 to TRBJ2-1, with 8 bases lining up with TRBD1. Trimming removed 8 bases from V and 8 bases from J; junction bases left unmatched: 20. The CDR3 is made up of 17 amino acids. Germline-derived CDR1 and CDR2 are MNHEY and SVGAGI. DNA for the CDR3: TGTGCCAGCTACTCTTACTTCGACAGGGGAAGGAAGGATGAGCAGTTCTTC. Translating it yields CASYSYFDRGRKDEQFF.

The table lists this clonotype with a few counts. V usage is TRBV29-1 and J usage is TRBJ2-1; 8 bases are a match to TRBD2. This CDR3 is 13 amino acids long. The V gene end was trimmed by 4 bases and the J gene end by 5 bases; junction bases not matched to a gene: 4. CDR1 and CDR2 (germline): SQVTM, ANQGSEA. CDR3 sequence reads: CSVVERGHNEQFF. In DNA, the CDR3 is TGCAGCGTTGTAGAGCGGGGGCACAATGAGCAGTTCTTC.

J is TRBJ2-1 and V is TRBV7-9; the match to TRBD2 covers 8 bases. The CDR3 consists of 17 residues. Germline V gives CDR1 SEHNR, CDR2 FQNEAQ (reference sequence). With 3 bases clipped from V and 4 bases from J, the junction kept 11 bases outside the gene matches. CDR3 sequence reads: CASSFATSGTGYNEQFF. The CDR3 bases are TGTGCCAGCAGCTTTGCTACTAGCGGAACCGGATACAATGAGCAGTTCTTC.

This clonotype came up a few times. The gene calls are TRBV27 and TRBJ2-3; 10 bases map to TRBD2. This CDR3 is built from 16 residues. The V gene's germline CDR1 is MNHEY and CDR2 SMNVEV (reference sequence). The V segment lost 3 bases and the J segment 6 bases; nucleotides outside the gene matches: 9. The CDR3 coding sequence is TGTGCCAGCAGTTTGTCTAGCGGGGGCCCTGGGGATACGCAGTATTTT. Translation: CASSLSSGGPGDTQYF.

This rearrangement joins TRBV9 to TRBJ1-1; no clear D. V was shortened by 2 bases and J by 2 bases, with 13 bases between the two germline ends. The CDR3 has 15 residues. In germline, CDR1 is SGDLS, CDR2 YYNGEE. CDR3 DNA sequence: TGTGCCAGCAGCGTCGCCCCCCGGTCAAACACTGAAGCTTTCTTT. Protein product: CASSVAPRSNTEAFF.

This clonotype was seen a few times. The chain uses TRBV20-1 and TRBJ2-1; 11 positions agree with TRBD2. Germline V CDR1 and CDR2: DFQATT, SNEGSKA (reference sequence). V was clipped by 5 bases and J by 6 bases; unmatched bases: 9. The CDR3 is made up of 15 amino acids. CDR3 sequence (DNA): TGCAGTGCTGTAGCGGGAGGGCCCGAATCCAATGAGCAGTTCTTC. Translating it yields CSAVAGGPESNEQFF.

The table lists this clonotype with a few counts. The chain couples TRBV5-1 to TRBJ2-7; 7 positions agree with TRBD1. V lost 3 bases to trimming and J lost 4 bases; unmatched junction nucleotides: 10. The CDR3 totals 15 residues. Germline V CDR1 and CDR2: SGHRS, YFSETQ. The CDR3 region has the DNA TGCGCCAGCAGCTCACTCCAGGGGGTAGAGTACGAGCAGTACTTC. This sequence encodes CASSSLQGVEYEQYF. The full variable domain, with the rest looked up from reference TRBV5-1 and TRBJ2-7, is KAGVTQTPRYLIKTRGQQVTLSCSPISGHRSVSWYQQTPGQGLQFLFEYFSETQRNKGNFPGRFSGRQFSNSRSEMNVSTLELGDSALYLCASSSLQGVEYEQYFGPGTRLTVT.

This clonotype showed up many times. The chain joins TRBV9 to TRBJ2-1; 9 nucleotides agree with TRBD2. CDR3 length equals 15 residues. Germline assignment: CDR1 SGDLS and CDR2 YYNGEE. The V segment lost 3 bases and the J segment 0 bases; nucleotides outside the gene matches: 1. CDR3 DNA sequence: TGTGCCAGCAGCGCTAGCGGGATCTCCTACAATGAGCAGTTCTTC. Residues: CASSASGISYNEQFF. Together with reference TRBV9 and TRBJ2-1, the CDR3 gives the full variable domain: DSGVTQTPKHLITATGQRVTLRCSPRSGDLSVYWYQQSLDQGLQFLIQYYNGEERAKGNILERFSAQQFPDLHSELNLSSLELGDSALYFCASSASGISYNEQFFGPGTRLTVL.

This chain connects TRBV5-1 to TRBJ1-2; 8 bases fit TRBD1. V dropped 0 bases and J dropped 7; count of bases not matched to a gene: 11. The germline CDR1 and CDR2 sequences are SGHRS and YFSETQ. The CDR3 length is 16 residues. The CDR3 DNA reads TGCGCCAGCAGCTTGGTCCCCACACAGGGGGAGGTTGGCTACACCTTC. Amino acid sequence: CASSLVPTQGEVGYTF.

This clonotype was detected a few times. The CDR3 region is CATSREGQPNYGYTF. The CDR3 DNA is TGTGCCACCAGCAGGGAAGGACAGCCAAACTATGGCTACACCTTC. The chain recombines TRBV15 with TRBJ1-2; TRBD1 might be the D (6 bases). CDR1 and CDR2 from the germline V gene are LNHNV and YYDKDF (reference sequence). This CDR3 is built from 15 residues. V was trimmed by 3 bases and J by 2 bases, leaving 13 bases between them.

This clonotype turned up a few times. The V gene is TRBV20-1, the J gene TRBJ1-1; TRBD1 agrees at 11 bases. The CDR3 consists of 16 residues. The germline gives CDR1 DFQATT, CDR2 SNEGSKA (reference sequence). After removal of 4 bases from V and 4 bases from J, the junction contained 11 bases not matched to a gene. The CDR3 loop is CSAKGQGAFIVTEAFF. CDR3 nucleotides: TGCAGTGCTAAAGGACAGGGGGCATTTATTGTCACTGAAGCTTTCTTT.

This clonotype was seen a few times. This sequence joins TRBV7-2 and TRBJ2-2; possibly TRBD2 for D (5 bases). The CDR3 contains 13 residues. CDR1 is SGHTA and CDR2 is FQGNSA in the germline V gene. V lost 6 bases and J lost 6, with 11 bases in between. CDR3 sequence (DNA): TGTGCCAGCAGGGGGAGTTCCTCCGGGGAGCTGTTTTTT. This gives the protein CASRGSSSGELFF.

Many counts were recorded for this clonotype. The genes are TRBV5-1 and TRBJ2-3; tentatively, D is TRBD2 (9 bases). With 4 bases removed from V and 0 bases from J, the gap between germline ends came to 30 bases. CDR3 length: 21 amino acids. The germline gives CDR1 SGHRS, CDR2 YFSETQ. The CDR3 loop reads CASSRIPTTAGGQGSTDTQYF. CDR3 sequence (DNA): TGCGCCAGCAGCCGTATCCCAACAACAGCGGGAGGACAGGGAAGCACAGATACGCAGTATTTT.

The rearrangement links TRBV6-1 to TRBJ2-4, with D unclear. Germline loops: CDR1 MNHNS, CDR2 SASEGT. V lost 4 bases, J lost 10 bases, and 14 bases lay in between. There are 13 residues in the CDR3. The CDR3 sequence: CASSGSTLGIQYF. In DNA, the CDR3 is TGTGCCAGCAGTGGAAGTACTCTAGGAATTCAGTACTTC.